This T cell receptor beta chain was observed in a study of T cells in Graves' hyperthyroidism and ophthalmopathy. Participants, patients aged 18 to 65, had newly diagnosed hyperthyroidism with a duration under 2 months. Pregnant or lactating patients were excluded, as were those with uncontrolled infection or other autoimmune disease. PBMCs were collected from an approximately 10 ml volume of fresh peripheral blood. Trimming pared 2 bases from V and 5 bases from J, leaving 9 bases between. This CDR3 is 13 amino acids long. Template material for amplifying TCR beta CDR3 regions consisted of RNA transcripts. The HTBI set primed first-round TCR CDR3 RT-PCR. TCRdb ran MiXCR on the multiplex PCR reads and lists one entry per CDR3 protein. The sample yields under 400,000 distinct CDR3 sequences, 21% seen once.

The sequence was obtained from a woman between 45 and 60 years old with Graves' hyperthyroidism. The sample was blood. J is TRBJ2-5 and V is TRBV12-3 or TRBV12-4; no clear D gene. CDR3 loop: CASSLWPGETQYF. Here the CDR3 DNA reads TGTGCCAGCAGTTTATGGCCCGGTGAGACCCAGTACTTC.